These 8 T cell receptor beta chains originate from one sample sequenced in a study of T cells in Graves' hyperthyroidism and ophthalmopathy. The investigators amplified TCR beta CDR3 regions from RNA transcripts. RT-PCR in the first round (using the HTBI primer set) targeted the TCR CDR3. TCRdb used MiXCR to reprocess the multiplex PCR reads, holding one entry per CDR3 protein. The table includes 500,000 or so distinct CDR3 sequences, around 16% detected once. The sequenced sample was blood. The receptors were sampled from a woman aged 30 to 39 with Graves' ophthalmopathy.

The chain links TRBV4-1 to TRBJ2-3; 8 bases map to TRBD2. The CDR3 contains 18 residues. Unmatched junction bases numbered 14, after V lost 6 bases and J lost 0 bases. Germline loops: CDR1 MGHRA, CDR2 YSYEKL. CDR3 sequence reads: CASSPLAEVGPSTDTQYF. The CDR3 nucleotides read TGCGCCAGCAGTCCACTAGCGGAGGTCGGTCCTAGCACAGATACGCAGTATTTT.

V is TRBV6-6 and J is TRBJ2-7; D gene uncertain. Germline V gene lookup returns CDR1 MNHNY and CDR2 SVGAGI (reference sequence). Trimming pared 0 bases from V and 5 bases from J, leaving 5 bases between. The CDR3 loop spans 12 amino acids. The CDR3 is CASSYSRDEQYF. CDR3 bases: TGTGCCAGCAGTTACTCACGAGACGAGCAGTACTTC.

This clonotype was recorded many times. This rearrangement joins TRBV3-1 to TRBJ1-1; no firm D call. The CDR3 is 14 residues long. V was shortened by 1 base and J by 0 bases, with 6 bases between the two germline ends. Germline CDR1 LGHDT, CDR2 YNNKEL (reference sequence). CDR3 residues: CASSQVPMNTEAFF. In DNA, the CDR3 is TGTGCCAGCAGCCAAGTCCCCATGAACACTGAAGCTTTCTTT.

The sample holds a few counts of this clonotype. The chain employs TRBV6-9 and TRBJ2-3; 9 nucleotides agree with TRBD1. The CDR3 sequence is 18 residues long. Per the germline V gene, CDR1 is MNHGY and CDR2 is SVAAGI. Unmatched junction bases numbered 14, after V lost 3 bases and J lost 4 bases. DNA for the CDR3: TGTGCCAGCAGTTACGGGGACAGGGCACGTGTTGGCGCAGATACGCAGTATTTT. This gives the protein CASSYGDRARVGADTQYF.

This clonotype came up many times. CDR3 residues: CASSWGLADQETQYF. The CDR3 region has the DNA TGTGCCAGCAGTTGGGGACTAGCGGATCAAGAGACCCAGTACTTC. V gene TRBV6-1 combines with J gene TRBJ2-5, with TRBD2 matching 11 bases. Per the germline V gene, CDR1 is MNHNS and CDR2 is SASEGT. V gave up 5 bases and J gave up 2 bases; unmatched junction bases: 4. There are 15 residues in the CDR3.

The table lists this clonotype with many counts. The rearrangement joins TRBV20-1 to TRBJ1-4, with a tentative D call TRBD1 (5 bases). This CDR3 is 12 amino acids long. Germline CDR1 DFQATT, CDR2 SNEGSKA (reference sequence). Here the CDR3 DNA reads TGCAGCGTTCGGGGGGCTAATGAAAAACTGTTTTTT. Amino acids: CSVRGANEKLFF.

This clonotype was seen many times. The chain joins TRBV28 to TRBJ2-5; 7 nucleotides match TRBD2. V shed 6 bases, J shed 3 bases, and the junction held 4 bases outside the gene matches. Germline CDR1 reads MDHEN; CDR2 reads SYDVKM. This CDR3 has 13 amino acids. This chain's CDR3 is CASRGGRKETQYF. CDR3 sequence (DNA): TGTGCCAGCAGGGGGGGGAGGAAAGAGACCCAGTACTTC. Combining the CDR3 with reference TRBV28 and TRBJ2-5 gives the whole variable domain DVKVTQSSRYLVKRTGEKVFLECVQDMDHENMFWYRQDPGLGLRLIYFSYDVKMKEKGDIPEGYSVSREKKERFSLILESASTNQTSMYLCASRGGRKETQYFGPGTRLLVL.

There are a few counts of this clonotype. CDR3 protein: CASSHIDWTGREKLFF. The CDR3 DNA reads TGTGCCAGCAGCCATATCGATTGGACAGGGCGTGAAAAACTGTTTTTT. The chain has TRBV14 and TRBJ1-4, with 8 bases fitting TRBD1. Germline V CDR1 and CDR2: SGHDN, FVKESK. There are 16 residues in the CDR3. V dropped 3 bases and J dropped 7; count of bases not matched to a gene: 10.